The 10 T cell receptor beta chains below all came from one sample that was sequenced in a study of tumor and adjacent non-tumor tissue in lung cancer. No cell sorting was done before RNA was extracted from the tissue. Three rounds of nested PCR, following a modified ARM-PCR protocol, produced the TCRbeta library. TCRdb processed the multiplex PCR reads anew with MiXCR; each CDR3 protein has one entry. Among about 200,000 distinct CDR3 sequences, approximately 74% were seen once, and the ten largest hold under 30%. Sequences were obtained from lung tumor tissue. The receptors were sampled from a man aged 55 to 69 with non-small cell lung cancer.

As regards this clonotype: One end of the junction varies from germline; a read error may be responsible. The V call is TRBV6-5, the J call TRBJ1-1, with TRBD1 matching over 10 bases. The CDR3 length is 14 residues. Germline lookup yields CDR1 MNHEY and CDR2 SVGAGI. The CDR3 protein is CVSRYGGTGVEAFF. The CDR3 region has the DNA TGTGTCAGCAGATACGGCGGGACAGGGGTTGAAGCCTTCTTT.

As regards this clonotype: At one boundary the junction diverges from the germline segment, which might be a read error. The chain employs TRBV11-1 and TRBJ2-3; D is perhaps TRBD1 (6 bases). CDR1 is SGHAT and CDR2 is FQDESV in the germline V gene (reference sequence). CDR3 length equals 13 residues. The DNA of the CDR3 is TGTGCCAGTAGCTTCAGGGGTACAGATACGCGGTATTTT. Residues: CASSFRGTDTRYF.

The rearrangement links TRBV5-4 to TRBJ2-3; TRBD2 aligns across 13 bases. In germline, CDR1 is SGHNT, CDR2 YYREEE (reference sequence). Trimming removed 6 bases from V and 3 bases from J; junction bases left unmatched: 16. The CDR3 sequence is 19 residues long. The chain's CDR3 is CASNLGGTSGIAFTDTQYF. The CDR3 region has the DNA TGTGCCAGCAACCTGGGTGGGACTAGCGGGATTGCCTTTACAGATACGCAGTATTTT. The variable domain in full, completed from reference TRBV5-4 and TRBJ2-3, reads ETGVTQSPTHLIKTRGQQVTLRCSSQSGHNTVSWYQQALGQGPQFIFQYYREEENGRGNFPPRFSGLQFPNYSSELNVNALELDDSALYLCASNLGGTSGIAFTDTQYFGPGTRLTVL.

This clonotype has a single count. The CDR3 loop is CAISESGTIHSNVLTF. The CDR3 DNA follows: TGTGCCATCAGTGAGTCGGGGACTATCCATTCCAACGTCCTGACTTTC. This chain joins TRBV10-3 and TRBJ2-6; 7 positions agree with TRBD2. The trim removed 0 bases at V and 8 bases at J, leaving 7 bases unmatched. Germline-derived CDR1 and CDR2 are ENHRY and SYGVKD. CDR3 length: 16 residues.

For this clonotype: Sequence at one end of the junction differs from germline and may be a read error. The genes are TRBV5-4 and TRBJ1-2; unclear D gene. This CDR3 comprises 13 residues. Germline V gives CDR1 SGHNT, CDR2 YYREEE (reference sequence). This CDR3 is CTSSSVNFYGYTF. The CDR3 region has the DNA TGTACCAGCAGCTCGGTCAACTTCTATGGCTACACCTTC.

CDR3 loop: CASSSIHGQDQGNEQFF. The DNA of the CDR3 is TGTGCCAGCAGTTCCATCCATGGACAGGATCAGGGCAATGAGCAGTTCTTC. The chain is built from TRBV12-3 or TRBV12-4 and TRBJ2-1; 7 bases line up with TRBD1. The CDR3 totals 17 residues. V lost 4 bases to trimming and J lost 6 bases; unmatched junction nucleotides: 15.

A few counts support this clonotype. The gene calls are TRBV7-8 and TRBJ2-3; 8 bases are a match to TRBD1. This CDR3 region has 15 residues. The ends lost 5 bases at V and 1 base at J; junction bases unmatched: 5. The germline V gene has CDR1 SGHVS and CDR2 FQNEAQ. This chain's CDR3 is CASSKTGAGTDTQYF. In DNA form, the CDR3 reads TGTGCCAGCAGCAAGACAGGGGCCGGCACAGATACGCAGTATTTT. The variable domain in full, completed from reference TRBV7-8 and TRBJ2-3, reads GAGVSQSPRYKVAKRGQDVALRCDPISGHVSLFWYQQALGQGPEFLTYFQNEAQLDKSGLPSDRFFAERPEGSVSTLKIQRTQQEDSAVYLCASSKTGAGTDTQYFGPGTRLTVL.

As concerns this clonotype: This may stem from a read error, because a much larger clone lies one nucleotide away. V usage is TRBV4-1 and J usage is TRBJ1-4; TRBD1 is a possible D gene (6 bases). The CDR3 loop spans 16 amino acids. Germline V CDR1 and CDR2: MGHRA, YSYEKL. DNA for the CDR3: TGCGCCAGCAGCCTACGACAGGAAACAACTAATGAAAAACAGTTTTTT. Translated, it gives CASSLRQETTNEKQFF.

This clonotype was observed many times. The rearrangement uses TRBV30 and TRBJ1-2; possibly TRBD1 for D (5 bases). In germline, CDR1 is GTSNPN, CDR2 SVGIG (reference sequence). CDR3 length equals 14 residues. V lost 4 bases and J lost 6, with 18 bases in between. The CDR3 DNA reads TGTGCCTGGACTTCGAGGGGAAGGGCCCATGGCTACACCTTC. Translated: CAWTSRGRAHGYTF.

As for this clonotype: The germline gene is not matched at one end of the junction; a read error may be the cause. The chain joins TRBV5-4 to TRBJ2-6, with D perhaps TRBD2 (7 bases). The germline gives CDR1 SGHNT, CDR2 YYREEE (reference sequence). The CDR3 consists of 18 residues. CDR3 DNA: TGTGCCAGCAACTTGGATGGCAGGCTGGCGGCGGGGGCCAGCGTCCTGACTTTC. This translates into CASNLDGRLAAGASVLTF.